This TCR beta chain comes out of a study of blood T cell repertoires in COVID-19 (dated by TCRdb to 2018 to 2021). About the investigation overall: The collaborator samples originated in the United States, Italy and Spain and spanned the acute and convalescent phases of COVID-19. The prospective study material was composed of cDNA or gDNA derived from T cells, B-cell-depleted T cells, or PBMCs. Subjects who had been exposed to COVID-19, were actively infected with it, or had recovered from it provided the deeply sampled blood TCRbeta repertoires that made up the dataset. The repertoires were made available in a free public database intended to serve as a resource for research on the immune response to SARS-CoV-2. The samples were drawn from the first 160 participants of the ongoing ImmuneRACE study and from some 1,300 subjects provided by 6 global collaborators. A de-identified subject ID, COVID-19 status, age in years and sex were almost always included in the sample metadata. Where HLA class I and class II types were available, the types were taken from metadata supplied by the sample provider, not from assay-based typing.

This clone was counted once. No cognate antigen has been identified for it. No much larger clonotype is one base removed from it; base qualities were not supplied. The junction shows trimming of 2 bases on V and 4 bases on J, and the gene matches do not reach 7 bases of it. Reading the germline V gene gives CDR1 KGHSH and CDR2 LQKENI. The CDR3 numbers 16 residues from cysteine through phenylalanine. Only CDR3 DNA remains: 48 bases, in frame from the first base. In Seattle, one collaborating source enrolled patients while the infection was active and tracked those patients longitudinally over the course of disease. Collaborating institutions collected whole blood in K2EDTA tubes following their own protocols. For TCRbeta analysis, collaborators shipped samples in one of three forms: frozen whole blood, isolated PBMCs, or DNA extracted from either of those sample types. On the study overall, not on this receptor specifically: Clinical and demographic metadata were provided uncurated, with the amount varying by source and participant.

The immunoSEQ Assay, a bias-controlled multiplex PCR, was used to amplify TCRbeta CDR3 regions from genomic DNA. The original methods were these. The number of nucleated cells in each sample was estimated from the amplification of reference gene primers within the assay. To quantify the absolute abundance of each unique TCRbeta CDR3 rearrangement, sequence reads were collapsed and filtered. For each sample, productive Simpson clonality was calculated by taking the square root of Simpson's diversity index across productive rearrangements. TCRdb provides this immuneACCESS table in a form limited to in-frame rearrangements. Some clones are lacking; in checked studies, under half of them reflect an unresolved V gene, and why the rest are absent is not known. V and J calls plus clone size are reproduced from that table; the DNA served to infer D and trimming. Across this sample there are some 180,000 clones, with over 75% seen only once. The top ten constitute 18% of the sample.

Material: peripheral blood. The TCR was taken from a man between 50 and 59 years old with COVID-19, enrolled during active disease. This receptor chain uses TRBV18 and TRBJ2-1, with TRBD2 matching 8 junction bases. The nucleotide sequence is TGTGCCAGCTCACCAACCCGGGGGGGCCCGTACAATGAGCAGTTCTTC. Its protein is CASSPTRGGPYNEQFF.